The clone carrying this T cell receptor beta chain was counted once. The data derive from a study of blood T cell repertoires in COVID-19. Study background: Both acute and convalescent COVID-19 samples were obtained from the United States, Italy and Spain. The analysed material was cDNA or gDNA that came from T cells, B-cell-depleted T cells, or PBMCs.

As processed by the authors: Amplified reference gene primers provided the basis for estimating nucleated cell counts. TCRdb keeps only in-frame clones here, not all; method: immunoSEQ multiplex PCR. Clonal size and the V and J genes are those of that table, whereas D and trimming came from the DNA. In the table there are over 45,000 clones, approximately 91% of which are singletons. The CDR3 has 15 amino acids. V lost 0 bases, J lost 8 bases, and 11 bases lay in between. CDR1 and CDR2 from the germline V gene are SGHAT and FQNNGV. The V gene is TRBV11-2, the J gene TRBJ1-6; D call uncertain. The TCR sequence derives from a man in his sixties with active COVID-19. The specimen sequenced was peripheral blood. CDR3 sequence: CASSLEGRAHSPLHF. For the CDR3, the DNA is TGTGCCAGCAGCTTAGAGGGGAGGGCCCATTCACCCCTCCACTTT.